These 12 T cell receptor beta chains came from one sample sequenced in a study of cytomegalovirus exposure and HLA in healthy donors. The study ran its PCR with 60 Vbeta and 13 Jbeta primers. The table came from immunoSEQ multiplex PCR; TCRdb's copy has only in-frame clones and leaves some out. Of around 140,000 clones in the sample, around 86% were seen once. The sample taken for sequencing was PBMCs. All receptors come from a young woman in good health and CMV-seronegative.

Note on this clone: The germline gene is not matched at one end of the junction; a read error may be the cause. The chain employs TRBV9 and TRBJ2-3; 8 nucleotides align to TRBD2. Germline V gene sequence: CDR1 SGDLS, CDR2 YYNGEE. The CDR3 spans 15 residues. The CDR3 loop is CASSAGGLKADTRYF. The DNA of the CDR3 is TGTGCCAGCAGCGCGGGGGGGCTGAAAGCAGATACGCGGTATTTT. The full variable domain, rest sourced from reference TRBV9 and TRBJ2-3, is DSGVTQTPKHLITATGQRVTLRCSPRSGDLSVYWYQQSLDQGLQFLIQYYNGEERAKGNILERFSAQQFPDLHSELNLSSLELGDSALYFCASSAGGLKADTRYFGPGTRLTVL.

The gene calls are TRBV5-1 and TRBJ1-1; TRBD1 aligns across 9 bases. In germline, CDR1 is SGHRS, CDR2 YFSETQ. J was trimmed by 7 bases and V by 6 bases; bases with no gene match: 7. CDR3 length: 13 amino acids. CDR3: CASTSQGAVEAFF. The CDR3 nucleotides are TGCGCCAGCACCTCACAGGGGGCGGTTGAAGCTTTCTTT. Filled out from reference TRBV5-1 and TRBJ1-1, the complete variable domain reads KAGVTQTPRYLIKTRGQQVTLSCSPISGHRSVSWYQQTPGQGLQFLFEYFSETQRNKGNFPGRFSGRQFSNSRSEMNVSTLELGDSALYLCASTSQGAVEAFFGQGTRLTVV.

The chain links TRBV4-1 to TRBJ2-3; tentative D call: TRBD2 (6 bases). The CDR3 is 19 residues long. Germline lookup yields CDR1 MGHRA and CDR2 YSYEKL. V was cut by 1 base and J by 0 bases, with 20 bases left in between. The CDR3, as DNA: TGCGCCAGCAGCCAAGTCGGGGGAATAAGGGGCGCTAGCACAGATACGCAGTATTTT. Its translation is CASSQVGGIRGASTDTQYF.

The gene calls are TRBV19 and TRBJ2-5; possibly TRBD1 for D (6 bases). The germline CDR1 and CDR2 sequences are LNHDA and SQIVND (reference sequence). V lost 5 bases to trimming and J lost 1 base, with 8 bases between them. CDR3 size: 13 residues. The CDR3 coding sequence is TGTGCCAGTAGTTGGGGGCCCCAAGAGACCCAGTACTTC. Protein product: CASSWGPQETQYF.

This chain's CDR3 is CSAPVSYEQYF. In DNA form, the CDR3 reads TGCAGTGCCCCAGTCAGCTACGAGCAGTACTTC. This chain connects TRBV20-1 to TRBJ2-7; D unclear. Germline V gene sequence: CDR1 DFQATT, CDR2 SNEGSKA (reference sequence). CDR3 length: 11 amino acids. Trimming removed 6 bases at V and 3 bases at J, with 9 bases between.

J is TRBJ2-1 and V is TRBV6-1; 14 bases fit TRBD2. The length of the CDR3 is 15 residues. With V trimmed by 8 bases and J by 8 bases, 8 bases remained unmatched. CDR1 is MNHNS, CDR2 SASEGT, per germline. The CDR3: CASAKTSGGAHEQFF. As DNA, the CDR3 is TGTGCCAGCGCCAAGACTAGCGGGGGGGCCCATGAGCAGTTCTTC.

The chain combines TRBV5-4 with TRBJ2-5, with 7 bases fitting TRBD1. Germline assignment: CDR1 SGHNT and CDR2 YYREEE (reference sequence). The CDR3 loop spans 14 amino acids. V was pared by 2 bases and J by 3 bases, with 4 bases of the junction left unmatched. CDR3 residues: CASSFRQGKETQYF. The CDR3 DNA is TGTGCCAGCAGCTTTAGACAGGGAAAAGAGACCCAGTACTTC.

This chain uses TRBV4-3 with TRBJ2-7; D not resolved. Germline-derived CDR1 and CDR2 are LGHNA and YSLEER. V was shortened by 2 bases and J by 1 base, with 12 bases between the two germline ends. The CDR3 runs to 15 residues. The CDR3, as DNA: TGCGCCAGCAGCCAATACAGCAAAGTTTCCTACGAGCAGTACTTC. Its translation is CASSQYSKVSYEQYF.

The genes are TRBV6-5 and TRBJ2-3; TRBD2 aligns across 7 bases. The CDR3 totals 15 residues. Germline loops: CDR1 MNHEY, CDR2 SVGAGI. V was clipped by 7 bases and J by 2 bases; unmatched bases: 9. CDR3 loop: CASTRAGTPTDTQYF. CDR3 sequence (DNA): TGTGCCAGCACAAGAGCGGGGACCCCCACAGATACGCAGTATTTT.

V and J are TRBV7-9 and TRBJ2-5; the D gene is possibly TRBD2 (6 bases). Trimming removed 4 bases from V and 5 bases from J, with 14 bases in between. Germline lookup yields CDR1 SEHNR and CDR2 FQNEAQ (reference sequence). The CDR3 totals 14 residues. This chain's CDR3 is CASSSGVRTETQYF. CDR3 nucleotides: TGTGCCAGCAGCTCGGGGGTGCGAACGGAGACCCAGTACTTC.

V gene TRBV11-2 combines with J gene TRBJ2-7; TRBD1 aligns across 10 bases. Germline values: CDR1 SGHAT, CDR2 FQNNGV. The CDR3 is 14 residues long. Unmatched junction bases numbered 6, after V lost 5 bases and J lost 5 bases. CDR3 sequence (DNA): TGTGCCAGCAGCCCCGGGACAGGGGTAAACGAGCAGTACTTC. It yields the protein CASSPGTGVNEQYF.

The chain carries TRBV4-1 and TRBJ2-7; TRBD1 aligns across 7 bases. V was clipped by 3 bases and J by 3 bases; unmatched bases: 5. The CDR3 covers 14 residues. Per the germline V gene, CDR1 is MGHRA and CDR2 is YSYEKL. The CDR3 is CASSQLQGDYEQYF. The DNA of the CDR3 is TGCGCCAGCAGCCAGCTGCAGGGGGACTACGAGCAGTACTTC.